This TCR beta chain was sequenced in a study of T cells in Graves' hyperthyroidism and ophthalmopathy. Study background: Sampling of peripheral blood happened at initial diagnosis, prior to any treatment.

Study-level results: A 13 V-J model separated ophthalmopathy from stable hyperthyroidism.

RNA transcripts served as the template for amplifying TCR beta CDR3 regions. The TCR CDR3 was amplified in a first-round RT-PCR using the HTBI primer set. TCRdb re-called the multiplex PCR reads with MiXCR, one entry per CDR3 protein. The table lists hundreds of thousands of distinct CDR3 sequences, approximately 23% of them singletons. This clonotype was picked up a small number of times. Its antigen remains unidentified. Sequences were obtained from blood. This TCR derives from a man younger than 45 with Graves' ophthalmopathy.

DNA of the CDR3: TGTGCCAGCAGTGACTCCAGGGATAACACTGAAGCTTTCTTT. As protein: CASSDSRDNTEAFF. This chain connects TRBV6-1 to TRBJ1-1; D is perhaps TRBD1 (5 bases). This CDR3 is built from 14 residues. V was pared by 3 bases and J by 2 bases, with 10 bases between. Per germline, CDR1 MNHNS and CDR2 SASEGT.